These T cell receptor beta chains were read from a single sample in a study of OX40 agonist ivuxolimab in advanced cancers. The assay was immunoSEQ multiplex PCR, and TCRdb's table has in-frame clones only and misses some. The data contain 60,000 to 90,000 clones, about four fifths of them singletons. Material: CD4+ or CD8+ T cells sorted from blood, obtained in a trial of the OX40 agonist ivuxolimab. The source of these receptors is an adult with an advanced solid tumor such as melanoma, head and neck, liver or kidney cancer. The CDR3 runs from the conserved cysteine through the conserved F or W. Fields, in order: J gene, CDR3 length, clone size, D gene, V gene, CDR3 protein, CDR3 DNA. The D gene is left open where the match is weak. Where a row states a size, it is once, few, many or the class of an expanded clone; other rows omit it.

>TRBJ2-6|17|.|.|TRBV5-1
CASSLDVRASGANVLTF
TGCGCCAGCAGCTTGGATGTCAGGGCCTCTGGGGCCAACGTCCTGACTTTC
>TRBJ1-3|14|.|TRBD1|TRBV28
CASTYRGTGNTIYF
TGTGCCAGCACTTACAGGGGGACTGGAAACACCATATATTTT
>TRBJ2-1|15|once|.|TRBV5-1
CASSLTEVSYNEQFF
TGCGCCAGCAGCTTGACGGAGGTCTCCTACAATGAGCAGTTCTTC
>TRBJ1-2|14|.|.|TRBV28
CASSLDQVGYGYTF
TGTGCCAGCAGTCTAGACCAGGTTGGCTATGGCTACACCTTC
>TRBJ2-1|15|.|.|TRBV7-2
CASSLGISSYNEQFF
TGTGCCAGCAGCTTAGGGATTAGCTCGTACAATGAGCAGTTCTTC
>TRBJ2-3|15|.|.|TRBV18
CASSRLIAVPDTQYF
TGTGCCAGCTCCCGTCTGATAGCGGTCCCAGATACGCAGTATTTT
>TRBJ2-7|16|.|TRBD1|TRBV6-1
CASSAPTGTGVYEQYF
TGTGCCAGCAGTGCTCCGACCGGGACAGGGGTATACGAGCAGTACTTC
>TRBJ2-1|16|.|.|TRBV7-8
CASSLKEGSSYNEQFF
TGTGCCAGCAGCTTAAAAGAGGGGAGCTCCTACAATGAGCAGTTCTTC
>TRBJ2-2|13|once|.|TRBV30
CAWSSQGAGELFF
TGTGCCTGGAGTTCACAGGGTGCCGGGGAGCTGTTTTTT
>TRBJ1-3|15|.|TRBD1|TRBV5-4
CASSLNRGQGNTIYF
TGTGCCAGCAGCTTGAACAGGGGGCAAGGAAACACCATATATTTT
>TRBJ1-2|14|once|.|TRBV7-2
CASSLEGRTYGYTF
TGTGCCAGCAGCTTAGAAGGACGGACCTATGGCTACACCTTC
>TRBJ2-1|13|once|.|TRBV5-1
CASSLDTYNEQFF
TGCGCCAGCAGCCTGGATACCTACAATGAGCAGTTCTTC
>TRBJ1-6|17|once|TRBD1|TRBV27
CASSTTGGRSYNSPLHF
TGTGCCAGCAGTACGACAGGGGGTCGCTCCTATAATTCACCCCTCCACTTT
>TRBJ1-5|15|.|.|TRBV4-2
CASSQADRQNQPQHF
TGTGCCAGCAGCCAAGCTGACAGGCAAAATCAGCCCCAGCATTTT
>TRBJ1-2|13|few|TRBD1|TRBV5-1
CASSFRDSYGYTF
TGCGCCAGCAGCTTCCGGGACAGCTATGGCTACACCTTC
>TRBJ1-5|16|once|.|TRBV19
CASMDGGGGGNQPQHF
TGTGCCAGTATGGATGGGGGCGGAGGAGGCAATCAGCCCCAGCATTTT
>TRBJ1-5|13|.|TRBD1|TRBV2
CASRGGQDQPQHF
TGTGCCAGCAGAGGTGGACAGGACCAGCCCCAGCATTTT
>TRBJ2-1|13|.|.|TRBV11-2
CASSLERYNEQFF
TGTGCCAGCAGCTTAGAGCGGTACAATGAGCAGTTCTTC
>TRBJ2-7|14|.|TRBD2|TRBV6-5
CASRTGGHSYEQYF
TGTGCCAGCAGGACGGGGGGGCATTCCTACGAGCAGTACTTC
>TRBJ2-1|11|few|.|TRBV19
CASRAYNEQFF
TGTGCCAGTCGGGCTTACAATGAGCAGTTCTTC
>TRBJ1-2|15|.|TRBD1|TRBV7-2
CASRGTQGASFGYTF
TGTGCCAGCAGGGGAACCCAGGGGGCGAGTTTTGGCTACACCTTC
>TRBJ1-1|17|.|.|TRBV28
CASSPLRAGTLNTEAFF
TGTGCCAGCAGTCCCTTGCGAGCCGGGACCCTCAACACTGAAGCTTTCTTT
>TRBJ1-2|17|.|.|TRBV25-1
CASSESGARGTTYGYTF
TGTGCCAGCAGTGAATCGGGGGCCCGGGGAACGACCTATGGCTACACCTTC
>TRBJ1-6|17|.|TRBD1|TRBV5-1
CASSLRDRGTYNSPLHF
TGCGCCAGCAGCTTACGGGACAGGGGCACTTATAATTCACCCCTCCACTTT
>TRBJ2-3|14|.|.|TRBV27
CASMDAAGTDTQYF
TGTGCCAGCATGGACGCGGCAGGCACAGATACGCAGTATTTT
>TRBJ1-6|14|.|.|TRBV6-5
CASSYGRQNSPLHF
TGTGCCAGCAGTTACGGGCGGCAAAATTCACCCCTCCACTTT
>TRBJ1-5|14|few|.|TRBV28
CASTMGVRNQPQHF
TGTGCCAGCACCATGGGGGTACGCAATCAGCCCCAGCATTTT
>TRBJ2-7|13|once|.|TRBV9
CASSVALGDEQYF
TGTGCCAGCAGCGTAGCATTGGGGGACGAGCAGTACTTC
>TRBJ2-5|12|.|TRBD2|TRBV27
CASRSGGETQYF
TGTGCCAGCAGGTCGGGAGGGGAGACCCAGTACTTC
>TRBJ2-1|14|.|TRBD1|TRBV5-1
CASSLSGGGNEQFF
TGCGCCAGCAGTCTATCAGGGGGCGGGAATGAGCAGTTCTTC
>TRBJ1-1|15|.|TRBD1|TRBV7-2
CASSSIPGQLTEAFF
TGTGCCAGCAGCTCGATTCCGGGACAGTTAACTGAAGCTTTCTTT
>TRBJ2-3|13|.|.|TRBV5-1
CASSFPGTDTQYF
TGCGCCAGCAGCTTTCCTGGGACAGATACGCAGTATTTT
>TRBJ2-2|24|.|TRBD2|TRBV5-1
CASSLAIGGRSLGPAGGRTGELFF
TGCGCCAGCAGCTTGGCCATAGGGGGGCGATCGTTAGGACCAGCGGGAGGAAGGACCGGGGAGCTGTTTTTT
>TRBJ2-4|15|.|.|TRBV4-1
CASSQEAFLGGIQYF
TGCGCCAGCAGCCAAGAGGCCTTCCTTGGGGGCATTCAGTACTTC
>TRBJ1-3|15|.|.|TRBV5-4
CASSLAQGAGNTIYF
TGTGCCAGCAGCTTGGCACAGGGAGCTGGAAACACCATATATTTT
>TRBJ2-7|13|.|.|TRBV10-3
CAIKPDRTYGQYF
TGTGCCATCAAACCTGACAGGACGTATGGGCAGTACTTC
>TRBJ1-1|13|.|.|TRBV7-8
CATQDSSNTEAFF
TGTGCCACCCAGGACAGCTCTAACACTGAAGCTTTCTTT
>TRBJ1-2|11|.|.|TRBV5-6
CASSLKYGYTF
TGTGCCAGCAGCCTCAAGTATGGCTACACCTTC
>TRBJ1-2|13|.|.|TRBV25-1
CASSVEGDYGYTF
TGTGCCAGCAGTGTGGAAGGGGACTATGGCTACACCTTC
>TRBJ1-5|15|once|.|TRBV21-1
CASSARDNSNQPQHF
TGTGCCAGCAGCGCCCGGGATAATAGCAATCAGCCCCAGCATTTT
>TRBJ1-4|14|.|.|TRBV5-1
CASSLQGLGEKLFF
TGCGCCAGCAGCTTGCAGGGGTTGGGTGAAAAACTGTTTTTT
>TRBJ2-3|17|.|TRBD2|TRBV5-1
CASSPGTSGDFTDTQYF
TGCGCCAGCAGCCCCGGGACTAGCGGGGACTTCACAGATACGCAGTATTTT